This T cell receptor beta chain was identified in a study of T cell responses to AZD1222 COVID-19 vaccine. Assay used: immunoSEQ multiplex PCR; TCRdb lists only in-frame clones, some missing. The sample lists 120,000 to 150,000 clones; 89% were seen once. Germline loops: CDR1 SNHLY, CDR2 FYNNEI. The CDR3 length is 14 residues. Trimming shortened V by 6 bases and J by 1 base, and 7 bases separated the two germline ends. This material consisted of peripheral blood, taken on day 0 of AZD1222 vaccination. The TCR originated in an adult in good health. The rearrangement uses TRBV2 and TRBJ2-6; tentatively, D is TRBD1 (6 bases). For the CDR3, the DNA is TGTGCCAGCAGACAGGGTTCTGGGGCCAACGTCCTGACTTTC. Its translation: CASRQGSGANVLTF.